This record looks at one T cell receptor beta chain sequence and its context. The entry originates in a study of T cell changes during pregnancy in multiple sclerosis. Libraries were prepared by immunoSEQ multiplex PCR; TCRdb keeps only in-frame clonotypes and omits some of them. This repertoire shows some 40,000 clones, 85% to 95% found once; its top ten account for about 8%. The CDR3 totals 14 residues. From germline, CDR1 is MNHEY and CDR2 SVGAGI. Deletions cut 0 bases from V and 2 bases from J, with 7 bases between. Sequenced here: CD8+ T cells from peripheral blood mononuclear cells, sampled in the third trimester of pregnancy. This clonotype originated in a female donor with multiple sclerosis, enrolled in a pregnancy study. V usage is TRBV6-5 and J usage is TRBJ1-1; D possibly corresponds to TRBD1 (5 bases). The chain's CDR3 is CASSYSGGNTEAFF. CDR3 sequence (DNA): TGTGCCAGCAGTTACTCGGGGGGAAACACTGAAGCTTTCTTT.